This T cell receptor (beta chain) stems from a study of shared clonotypes between healthy human individuals. Adults of Caucasian background living in Nashville, Tennessee made up all donors. The data were produced by immunoSEQ multiplex PCR, yet TCRdb's version contains in-frame clones alone and is incomplete. The sample has fewer than 2.5 million clones, approximately 94% seen once. The CDR3 loop spans 16 amino acids. Looked up from germline, CDR1 is SGHTA and CDR2 is FQGNSA. The V segment lost 2 bases and the J segment 6 bases; nucleotides outside the gene matches: 10. Comments on this clone: Its antigen is still unknown.

General study results and limits: Among donors, the sharing of clonotypes was expected to be influenced by sequencing depth. The sampled material consisted only of blood, and tissue repertoires are likely to differ. Shared across a few donors were approximately 5% of the naive CD4 clonotypes.

Source material: naive CD4+ T cells from PBMCs. Subset denoted: CD45RA+ positively selected. V and J are TRBV7-2 and TRBJ2-5, with 9 bases lining up with TRBD1. This TCR was sampled from a man aged 18 to 30 in good health. Some clones in this sample may be carry-over from other donors' samples. Here the CDR3 reads CASSLTRDRERKTQYF. The CDR3 DNA follows: TGTGCCAGCAGCTTAACCCGGGACAGGGAAAGGAAGACCCAGTACTTC.